This entry lists 4 T cell receptor beta chains sequenced from one sample in a study of cytomegalovirus exposure and HLA in healthy donors. PCR involved 60 Vbeta and 13 Jbeta primers. Only in-frame clones appear in the TCRdb table, and some are missing; sequencing was by immunoSEQ multiplex PCR. Of around 150,000 clones in the sample, roughly 62% are singletons; the top ten hold about 4.5%. Material for sequencing was PBMCs. The receptors were sampled from a man in his 60s in good health and CMV-seronegative.

In its sample, this clone was seen a few times. The chain carries TRBV29-1 and TRBJ2-5; 9 bases fit TRBD1. Germline CDR1 and CDR2: SQVTM and ANQGSEA. CDR3 length equals 12 residues. Unmatched junction bases numbered 0, after V lost 4 bases and J lost 3 bases. CDR3 region: CSVGTGEETQYF. The CDR3 coding sequence is TGCAGCGTTGGGACAGGGGAAGAGACCCAGTACTTC.

This clone was counted a few times. The V and J genes are TRBV27 and TRBJ2-1; perhaps TRBD1 as D (5 bases). The V end lost 5 bases, the J end lost 5 bases, and 16 bases lay between the germline ends. The CDR3 sequence is 15 residues long. Germline CDR1 reads MNHEY; CDR2 reads SMNVEV (reference sequence). CDR3: CASSTQTARNNEQFF. The CDR3 coding sequence is TGTGCCAGCAGTACCCAGACAGCCCGTAACAATGAGCAGTTCTTC.

The rearrangement uses TRBV7-9 and TRBJ2-7; 7 positions agree with TRBD1. Trimming cost V 4 bases and J 3 bases; bases outside gene matches: 6. The CDR3 is made up of 14 amino acids. CDR1 is SEHNR, CDR2 FQNEAQ, per germline (reference sequence). As DNA, the CDR3 is TGTGCCAGCAGCTCTTCCGGGACAGTCTACGAGCAGTACTTC. Amino acid sequence: CASSSSGTVYEQYF.

This clone was seen only a few times. The chain employs TRBV30 and TRBJ2-7; 7 positions agree with TRBD2. Losses at the gene ends were 2 bases for V and 5 bases for J; bases not matched to a gene: 12. This CDR3 spans 15 amino acids. In germline, CDR1 is GTSNPN, CDR2 SVGIG (reference sequence). The CDR3 coding sequence is TGTGCCTGGAGTCCGGCCCCCCAGCGGGAAAACGAGCAGTACTTC. Protein product: CAWSPAPQRENEQYF.